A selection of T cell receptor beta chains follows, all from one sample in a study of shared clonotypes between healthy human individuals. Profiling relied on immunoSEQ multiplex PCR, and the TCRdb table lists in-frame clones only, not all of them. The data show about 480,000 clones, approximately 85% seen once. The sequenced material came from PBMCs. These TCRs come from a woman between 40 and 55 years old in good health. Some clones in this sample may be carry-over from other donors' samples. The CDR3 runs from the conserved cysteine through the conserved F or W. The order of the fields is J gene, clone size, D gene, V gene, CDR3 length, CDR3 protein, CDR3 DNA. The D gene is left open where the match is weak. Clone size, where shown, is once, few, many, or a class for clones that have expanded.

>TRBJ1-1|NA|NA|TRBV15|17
CATSEGTLRGVGTEAFF
TGTGCCACCAGCGAAGGGACTCTTAGGGGGGTGGGCACTGAAGCTTTCTTT
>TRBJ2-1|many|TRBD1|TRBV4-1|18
CASSQDREGTGIGNEQFF
TGCGCCAGCAGCCAAGATCGAGAAGGGACAGGGATCGGGAATGAGCAGTTCTTC
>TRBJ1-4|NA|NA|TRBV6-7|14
CASSSGISCEKLFF
TGTGCCAGCAGCTCCGGGATCTCTTGTGAAAAACTGTTTTTT
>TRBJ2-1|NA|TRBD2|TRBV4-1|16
CASSHLGLAAYNEQFF
TGCGCCAGCAGCCACCTGGGACTAGCGGCCTACAATGAGCAGTTCTTC
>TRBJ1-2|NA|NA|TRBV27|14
CASKGRQVNYGYTF
TGTGCCAGCAAAGGACGGCAGGTGAACTATGGCTACACCTTC
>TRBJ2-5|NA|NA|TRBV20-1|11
CSASGKETQYF
TGCAGTGCTAGCGGGAAGGAGACCCAGTACTTC
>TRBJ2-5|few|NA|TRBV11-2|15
CASSLRRIRGETQYF
TGTGCCAGCAGCTTAAGGAGGATACGGGGAGAGACCCAGTACTTC
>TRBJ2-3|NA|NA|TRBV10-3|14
CAITRGGGTDTQYF
TGTGCCATCACACGAGGGGGGGGCACAGATACGCAGTATTTT
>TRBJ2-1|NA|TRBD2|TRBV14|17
CASSLNLLAGVNNEQFF
TGTGCCAGCAGCCTAAACCTACTAGCGGGAGTTAACAATGAGCAGTTCTTC
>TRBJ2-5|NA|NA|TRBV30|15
CAWSGGASYQETQYF
TGTGCCTGGAGTGGAGGGGCGTCGTACCAAGAGACCCAGTACTTC
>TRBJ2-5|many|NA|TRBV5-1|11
CASSLEGAQYF
TGCGCCAGCAGCTTGGAAGGGGCCCAGTACTTC
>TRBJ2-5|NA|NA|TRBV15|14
CATSRDRSQETQYF
TGTGCCACCAGCAGAGATCGGAGCCAAGAGACCCAGTACTTC
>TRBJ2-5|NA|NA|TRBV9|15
CASSAEGQLLETQYF
TGTGCCAGCAGCGCCGAGGGACAACTTCTAGAGACCCAGTACTTC
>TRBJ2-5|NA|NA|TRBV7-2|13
CASSPFGQETQYF
TGTGCCAGCAGCCCATTTGGGCAGGAGACCCAGTACTTC
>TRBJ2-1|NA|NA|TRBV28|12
CASSWPGRSSFF
TGTGCCAGCAGCTGGCCTGGGCGCTCCTCGTTCTTC
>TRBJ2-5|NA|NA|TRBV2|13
CASSEGLGETQYF
TGTGCCAGCAGTGAAGGTCTCGGAGAGACCCAGTACTTC
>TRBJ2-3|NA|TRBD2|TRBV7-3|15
CASSPGTSGTDTQYF
TGTGCCAGCAGCCCAGGGACTAGCGGGACAGATACGCAGTATTTT
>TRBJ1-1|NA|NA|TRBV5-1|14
CASSPQGWNTEAFF
TGCGCCAGCAGTCCACAGGGTTGGAACACTGAAGCTTTCTTT
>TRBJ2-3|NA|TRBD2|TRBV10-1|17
CASSDNGASGRTDTQYF
TGCGCCAGCAGTGACAACGGTGCTAGCGGGAGGACAGATACGCAGTATTTT
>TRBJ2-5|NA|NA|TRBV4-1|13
CASSRQVMETQYF
TGCGCCAGCAGCCGACAGGTTATGGAGACCCAGTACTTC
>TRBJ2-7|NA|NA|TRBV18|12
CASSSSSYEQYF
TGTGCCAGCTCATCCTCCTCCTACGAGCAGTACTTC
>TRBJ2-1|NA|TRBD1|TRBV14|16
CASSHPGGHFYSEQFF
TGTGCCAGCAGCCACCCAGGGGGACACTTCTACAGTGAGCAGTTCTTC
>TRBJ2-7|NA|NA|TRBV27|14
CASSLAQTGREQYF
TGTGCCAGCAGCTTAGCCCAGACAGGACGGGAGCAGTACTTC
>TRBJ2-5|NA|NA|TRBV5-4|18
CASSLVLVGGTFEETQYF
TGTGCCAGCAGCTTGGTCCTTGTGGGCGGGACTTTTGAAGAGACCCAGTACTTC
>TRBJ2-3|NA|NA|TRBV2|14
CASRTGLGGDTQYF
TGTGCCAGCAGGACCGGACTAGGGGGAGATACGCAGTATTTT
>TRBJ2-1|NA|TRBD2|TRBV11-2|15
CASSPGTRSYNEQFF
TGTGCCAGCAGCCCGGGGACTAGATCCTACAATGAGCAGTTCTTC
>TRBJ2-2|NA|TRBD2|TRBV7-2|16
CASSSGLAGPAGELFF
TGTGCCAGCAGCTCCGGACTAGCGGGACCGGCCGGGGAGCTGTTTTTT
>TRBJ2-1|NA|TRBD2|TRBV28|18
CASSPPGGSGGVANEQFF
TGTGCCAGCAGTCCCCCGGGGGGGTCGGGAGGCGTTGCCAATGAGCAGTTCTTC
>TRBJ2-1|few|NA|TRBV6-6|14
CASRESTPYNEQFF
TGTGCCAGCAGAGAGTCCACCCCTTACAATGAGCAGTTCTTC
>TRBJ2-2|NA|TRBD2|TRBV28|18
CASSKSRLTSGNTGELFF
TGTGCCAGCAGTAAGTCCCGACTGACTAGCGGGAACACCGGGGAGCTGTTTTTT
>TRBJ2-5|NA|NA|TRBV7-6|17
CASTLGGPNLKQETQYF
TGTGCCAGCACCTTAGGGGGTCCAAACTTGAAACAAGAGACCCAGTACTTC
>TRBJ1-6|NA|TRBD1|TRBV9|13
CASSEQGAWPLHF
TGTGCCAGCAGCGAACAGGGGGCTTGGCCCCTCCACTTT
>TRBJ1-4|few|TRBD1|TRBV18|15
CASSPQTGANEKLFF
TGTGCCAGCTCACCGCAAACAGGGGCGAATGAAAAACTGTTTTTT
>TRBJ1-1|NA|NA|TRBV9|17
CASSVGKVRGTNTEAFF
TGTGCCAGCAGCGTAGGAAAGGTGAGGGGGACGAACACTGAAGCTTTCTTT
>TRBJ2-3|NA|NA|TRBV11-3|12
CASSRGPDTQYF
TGTGCCAGCAGCCGTGGTCCAGATACGCAGTATTTT
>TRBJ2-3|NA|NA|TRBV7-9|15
CASSFDGGRGNTQYF
TGTGCCAGCAGCTTTGACGGCGGACGAGGGAATACGCAGTATTTT
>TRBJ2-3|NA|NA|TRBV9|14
CASSARQSTDTQYF
TGTGCCAGCAGCGCTCGACAGAGCACAGATACGCAGTATTTT
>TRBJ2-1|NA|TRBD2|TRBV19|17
CASSIRLAGRVEHEQFF
TGTGCCAGTAGTATCCGACTAGCGGGACGGGTCGAGCATGAGCAGTTCTTC
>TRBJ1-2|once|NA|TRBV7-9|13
CASSLILGSGYTF
TGTGCCAGCAGCTTAATTTTGGGGAGCGGCTACACCTTC
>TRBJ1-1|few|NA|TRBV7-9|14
CASSLVVLGGEAFF
TGTGCCAGCAGCTTAGTGGTCTTGGGAGGTGAAGCTTTCTTT
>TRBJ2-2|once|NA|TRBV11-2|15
CASSYRGRADGELFF
TGTGCCAGCAGCTACAGGGGGAGGGCGGACGGGGAGCTGTTTTTT
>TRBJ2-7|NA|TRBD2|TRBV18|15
CASSPGGGSSYEQYF
TGTGCCAGCTCACCCGGGGGGGGGAGCTCCTACGAGCAGTACTTC
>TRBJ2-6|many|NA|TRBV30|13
CAWSVGGANVLTF
TGTGCCTGGAGTGTGGGTGGGGCCAACGTCCTGACTTTC
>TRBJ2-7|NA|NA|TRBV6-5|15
CASSSNRVGLGEQYF
TGTGCCAGCAGTTCAAACAGGGTTGGCCTTGGCGAGCAGTACTTC
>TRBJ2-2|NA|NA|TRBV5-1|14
CASSFNMNTGELFF
TGCGCCAGCAGCTTTAATATGAACACCGGGGAGCTGTTTTTT
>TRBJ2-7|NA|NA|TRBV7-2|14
CASSLGFGPYEQYF
TGTGCCAGCAGCTTAGGGTTTGGGCCCTACGAGCAGTACTTC
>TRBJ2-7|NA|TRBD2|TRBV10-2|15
CASRVAIGGSYEQYF
TGCGCCAGCAGGGTGGCGATCGGCGGGAGCTACGAGCAGTACTTC
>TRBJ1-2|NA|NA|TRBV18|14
CASSPVGGPDGYTF
TGTGCCAGCTCACCAGTGGGGGGGCCGGATGGCTACACCTTC
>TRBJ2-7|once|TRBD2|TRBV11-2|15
CASSGGLAGFYEQYF
TGTGCCAGCAGCGGCGGCCTAGCGGGATTCTACGAGCAGTACTTC
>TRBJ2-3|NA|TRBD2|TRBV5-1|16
CASSQPTSVGADTQYF
TGCGCCAGCAGCCAACCGACTAGCGTCGGGGCAGATACGCAGTATTTT
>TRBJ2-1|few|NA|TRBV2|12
CASKQEGDEQFF
TGTGCCAGCAAACAAGAGGGCGATGAGCAGTTCTTC
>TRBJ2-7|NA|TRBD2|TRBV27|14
CASSTKREGYEQYF
TGTGCCAGCAGTACCAAGCGGGAGGGTTACGAGCAGTACTTC
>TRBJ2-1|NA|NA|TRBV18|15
CASSPPEGTRLEQFF
TGTGCCAGCTCTCCCCCGGAAGGGACCCGGCTTGAGCAGTTCTTC
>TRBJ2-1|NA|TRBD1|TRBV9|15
CASSRQGESYNEQFF
TGTGCCAGCAGCCGACAGGGTGAATCCTACAATGAGCAGTTCTTC
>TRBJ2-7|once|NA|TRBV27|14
CASSSDRELLEQYF
TGTGCCAGCAGTTCCGACCGGGAGTTGCTCGAGCAGTACTTC
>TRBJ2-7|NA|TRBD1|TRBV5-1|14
CASSLRTGGYEQYF
TGCGCCAGCAGCTTGCGGACAGGGGGCTACGAGCAGTACTTC
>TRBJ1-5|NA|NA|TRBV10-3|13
CAIRGASNQPQHF
TGTGCCATCCGGGGAGCGAGCAATCAGCCCCAGCATTTT